The 28 T cell receptor beta chains reported below all come from one sample, sequenced in a study of blood T cell repertoires in COVID-19. The table came from immunoSEQ multiplex PCR; TCRdb's copy has only in-frame clones and leaves some out. This sample carries 89,000 or so clones, approximately 86% of them seen once, and the ten largest clones take around an eighth. The specimen sequenced was peripheral blood. These receptors were collected from a human donor in a cohort sampled during active COVID-19.

This clone was counted a few times. The chain recombines TRBV10-3 with TRBJ1-5; 7 bases are a match to TRBD1. Unmatched junction bases numbered 7, after V lost 6 bases and J lost 2 bases. The CDR3 is 15 residues long. Germline lookup yields CDR1 ENHRY and CDR2 SYGVKD. The CDR3 bases are TGTGCCATCAGCTCCGACAGGGAGGGCAATCAGCCCCAGCATTTT. Its protein product is CAISSDREGNQPQHF.

The gene calls are TRBV27 and TRBJ2-5, with TRBD2 as a possible D gene (7 bases). The V and J ends lost 5 bases and 5 bases respectively, with 21 bases between them. Germline CDR1 is MNHEY and CDR2 is SMNVEV (reference sequence). This CDR3 is 16 amino acids long. The CDR3 DNA reads as TGTGCCAGCAGTAAAATTTCGCGGGGGAGGGGGGAGACCCAGTACTTC. Protein sequence: CASSKISRGRGETQYF.

J is TRBJ2-1 and V is TRBV28; tentative D call: TRBD2 (6 bases). This CDR3 spans 14 amino acids. Trimming stripped 9 bases from V and 4 bases from J, with 16 bases between. Germline V CDR1 and CDR2: MDHEN, SYDVKM. Here the CDR3 reads CASRPGTSYNEQFF. Here the CDR3 DNA reads TGTGCCAGTCGCCCCGGGACTTCTTACAATGAGCAGTTCTTC.

The chain couples TRBV28 to TRBJ1-1, with a possible D match to TRBD1 (5 bases). The V gene lost 8 bases and the J gene lost 11 bases, with 15 bases spanning the gap. This CDR3 spans 11 amino acids. CDR1 is MDHEN, CDR2 SYDVKM, per germline. The CDR3, as DNA: TGTGCCAGCTGGGAAGGGGTGGGGGCTTTCTTT. Translated, it gives CASWEGVGAFF.

The CDR3 is CASSLISGEQFF. CDR3 bases: TGTGCCAGCAGCTTAATCTCGGGGGAGCAGTTCTTC. The chain has TRBV7-3 and TRBJ2-1; the D gene is possibly TRBD2 (5 bases). V was shortened by 1 base and J by 10 bases, with 8 bases between the two germline ends. The germline gives CDR1 SGHTA, CDR2 FQGTGA. The CDR3 length is 12 residues.

The gene calls are TRBV6-6 and TRBJ1-6; no firm D call. This CDR3 has 14 amino acids. With 4 bases removed from V and 6 bases from J, the gap between germline ends came to 10 bases. Germline-derived CDR1 and CDR2 are MNHNY and SVGAGI (reference sequence). For the CDR3, the DNA is TGTGCCAGCAGTTCCATGGCGGGTAATTCACCCCTCCACTTT. Protein sequence: CASSSMAGNSPLHF.

This clone has a handful of counts. The rearrangement links TRBV4-1 to TRBJ1-2; perhaps TRBD1 as D (6 bases). CDR3 length: 17 residues. Germline V lookup: CDR1 MGHRA, CDR2 YSYEKL. Trimming shortened V by 0 bases and J by 8 bases, and 22 bases separated the two germline ends. CDR3 DNA sequence: TGCGCCAGCAGCCAAGAACCAGGGGCAGGCTTAGTAGGGGGCTACACCTTC. Its translation: CASSQEPGAGLVGGYTF.

The genes are TRBV11-1 and TRBJ2-1; D perhaps matches TRBD2 (7 bases). CDR1 and CDR2 from the germline V gene are SGHAT and FQDESV (reference sequence). Trimming shortened V by 8 bases and J by 3 bases, and 17 bases separated the two germline ends. The CDR3 length is 15 residues. CDR3 amino acids: CASSAVGGVYNEQFF. The CDR3 bases are TGTGCCAGCTCAGCCGTAGGGGGGGTCTACAATGAGCAGTTCTTC. Filled out from reference TRBV11-1 and TRBJ2-1, the complete variable domain reads EAEVAQSPRYKITEKSQAVAFWCDPISGHATLYWYRQILGQGPELLVQFQDESVVDDSQLPKDRFSAERLKGVDSTLKIQPAELGDSAMYLCASSAVGGVYNEQFFGPGTRLTVL.

The chain couples TRBV6-5 to TRBJ2-2; D ambiguous. Germline V gives CDR1 MNHEY, CDR2 SVGAGI. This CDR3 has 16 residues. V lost 2 bases to trimming and J lost 0 bases, with 10 bases between them. The CDR3 nucleotides are TGTGCCAGCAGTTACGAAGCGTACGCGAACACCGGGGAGCTGTTTTTT. This codes for CASSYEAYANTGELFF.

The chain links TRBV5-4 to TRBJ2-1; 10 bases match TRBD2. V shed 0 bases, J shed 4 bases, and the junction held 7 bases outside the gene matches. Germline V gene lookup returns CDR1 SGHNT and CDR2 YYREEE (reference sequence). The CDR3 totals 17 residues. This CDR3 reads CASSLGASGGGYNEQFF. For the CDR3, the DNA is TGTGCCAGCAGCTTGGGGGCTAGCGGGGGAGGGTACAATGAGCAGTTCTTC.

V is TRBV5-8 and J is TRBJ2-6; D is undetermined. The germline CDR1 and CDR2 sequences are SGHTS and YDEGEE. The V gene lost 1 base and the J gene lost 4 bases, with 3 bases spanning the gap. CDR3 length: 13 residues. The CDR3 bases are TGTGCCAGCAGCTTGCGGGGGGCCAACGTCCTGACTTTC. It specifies CASSLRGANVLTF.

The V call is TRBV18, the J call TRBJ2-5; TRBD1 might be the D (5 bases). The CDR3 extends over 14 amino acids. Trimming shortened V by 2 bases and J by 2 bases, and 9 bases separated the two germline ends. Per the germline V gene, CDR1 is KGHSH and CDR2 is LQKENI. The CDR3 spells CASSPRTLQETQYF. As DNA, the CDR3 is TGTGCCAGCTCACCAAGGACACTTCAAGAGACCCAGTACTTC.

This sequence joins TRBV27 and TRBJ1-2; TRBD1 is a possible D gene (5 bases). There are 13 residues in the CDR3. The V gene lost 6 bases and the J gene lost 2 bases, with 10 bases spanning the gap. Germline CDR1 is MNHEY and CDR2 is SMNVEV (reference sequence). The CDR3 DNA is TGTGCCAGCAGGAGGGACTTGAACTATGGCTACACCTTC. It specifies CASRRDLNYGYTF.

This chain connects TRBV28 to TRBJ2-3, with D maybe TRBD2 (6 bases). The CDR3 consists of 14 residues. V was trimmed by 6 bases and J by 3 bases, leaving 13 bases between them. Per germline, CDR1 MDHEN and CDR2 SYDVKM. The CDR3 reads CASRRRGPTDTQYF. The CDR3 nucleotides read TGTGCCAGCAGAAGGCGGGGACCTACAGATACGCAGTATTTT.

The J gene is TRBJ1-2, the V gene TRBV5-4; 7 positions agree with TRBD1. The CDR3 has 13 residues. V shed 3 bases, J shed 2 bases, and the junction held 1 base outside the gene matches. Germline V gene lookup returns CDR1 SGHNT and CDR2 YYREEE (reference sequence). CDR3 region: CASSSTGNYGYTF. CDR3 bases: TGTGCCAGCAGCTCGACAGGGAACTATGGCTACACCTTC.

V is TRBV14 and J is TRBJ2-1; 9 bases are a match to TRBD1. Losses at the gene ends were 6 bases for V and 1 base for J; bases not matched to a gene: 4. CDR3 length equals 15 residues. Germline V gene lookup returns CDR1 SGHDN and CDR2 FVKESK. The CDR3 nucleotides are TGTGCCAGCAGTCCGGACAGGGGTTCCTACAATGAGCAGTTCTTC. It is translated as CASSPDRGSYNEQFF.

This clone was counted between two and nine times. The chain has TRBV4-1 and TRBJ2-7, with 14 nucleotides matching TRBD2. The CDR3 is 15 residues long. Germline V CDR1 and CDR2: MGHRA, YSYEKL. V shed 1 base, J shed 9 bases, and the junction held 5 bases outside the gene matches. CDR3 nucleotide sequence: TGCGCCAGCAGCCAAGGAATTGGACTAGCGGGAGGGCAGTACTTC. This translates into CASSQGIGLAGGQYF.

There are a few counts of this clone. The CDR3 nucleotides read TGTGCCAGCAGCCTTAGCGGAGCCCCAGATACGCAGTATTTT. Amino acid sequence: CASSLSGAPDTQYF. This sequence joins TRBV7-3 and TRBJ2-3; D is possibly TRBD2 (6 bases). Per the germline V gene, CDR1 is SGHTA and CDR2 is FQGTGA. Trimming left V 5 bases short and J 4 bases short, with 13 bases between. The CDR3 contains 14 residues.

The rearrangement uses TRBV27 and TRBJ2-7, with 12 bases that match TRBD2. Germline lookup yields CDR1 MNHEY and CDR2 SMNVEV (reference sequence). The trim removed 7 bases at V and 2 bases at J, leaving 3 bases unmatched. CDR3 length: 14 amino acids. CDR3 nucleotides: TGTGCCAGCACTAGACTAGCGGGAGCCTACGAGCAGTACTTC. Its translation is CASTRLAGAYEQYF.

The CDR3 DNA sequence: TGCAGCGCCCTGGTATCTCAGGGGGCGCTGGGGACTGAAGCTTTCTTT. Its protein product is CSALVSQGALGTEAFF. The chain joins TRBV29-1 to TRBJ1-1, with 8 bases lining up with TRBD1. With 7 bases clipped from V and 5 bases from J, the junction kept 18 bases outside the gene matches. From germline, CDR1 is SQVTM and CDR2 ANQGSEA. The CDR3 covers 16 residues.

This clone was seen only a few times. The gene calls are TRBV27 and TRBJ2-7; 15 nucleotides agree with TRBD2. CDR1 is MNHEY, CDR2 SMNVEV, per germline (reference sequence). The CDR3 covers 17 residues. Trimming took 5 bases from V and 2 from J; bases not matched to a gene: 7. CDR3 bases: TGTGCCAGCAGTCCCTCAGGACTAGCGGGGGGGCCCTACGAGCAGTACTTC. Its translation is CASSPSGLAGGPYEQYF.

The genes are TRBV6-2 or TRBV6-3 and TRBJ1-1; D unclear. Between the trimmed V and J ends, which lost 2 bases and 5 bases, there was a span of 6 bases. Germline V gene data show CDR1 as MNHEY and CDR2 as SVGEGT. CDR3 length: 12 amino acids. DNA for the CDR3: TGTGCCAGCAGTTACGGAGATACTGAAGCTTTCTTT. Translation: CASSYGDTEAFF.

The J gene is TRBJ2-7, the V gene TRBV11-2; D call uncertain. The germline CDR1 and CDR2 sequences are SGHAT and FQNNGV. V was clipped by 2 bases and J by 2 bases, with 13 bases between them. This CDR3 contains 15 residues. The CDR3 sequence: CASSLNSATPYEQYF. The CDR3 DNA reads as TGTGCCAGCAGCTTAAACTCAGCGACTCCCTACGAGCAGTACTTC.

V usage is TRBV27 and J usage is TRBJ1-6; no clear D. Per the germline V gene, CDR1 is MNHEY and CDR2 is SMNVEV (reference sequence). The CDR3 covers 16 residues. The V gene lost 3 bases and the J gene lost 4 bases, with 13 bases spanning the gap. Here the CDR3 reads CASSFEARAYNSPLHF. CDR3 nucleotide sequence: TGTGCCAGCAGTTTTGAGGCCAGAGCTTATAATTCACCCCTCCACTTT.

This clone was recorded a few times. The rearrangement uses TRBV6-2 or TRBV6-3 and TRBJ2-5, with D possibly being TRBD1 (5 bases). The germline V gene has CDR1 MNHEY and CDR2 SVGEGT. The CDR3 has 14 residues. Trimming shortened V by 6 bases and J by 1 base, and 12 bases separated the two germline ends. The CDR3, as DNA: TGTGCCAGCAGCCCCCTAGGGGCCCAAGAGACCCAGTACTTC. Its translation is CASSPLGAQETQYF.

The V gene is TRBV2, the J gene TRBJ2-5, with a tentative D call TRBD1 (6 bases). Germline values: CDR1 SNHLY, CDR2 FYNNEI. With 6 bases removed from V and 4 bases from J, the gap between germline ends came to 12 bases. The CDR3 sequence is 13 residues long. Here the CDR3 DNA reads TGTGCCAGCAGCCTACAGGGCCGAGAGACCCAGTACTTC. Translation gives CASSLQGRETQYF.

The chain uses TRBV5-1 and TRBJ2-1; 9 nucleotides agree with TRBD1. The CDR3 has 15 residues. The germline CDR1 and CDR2 sequences are SGHRS and YFSETQ. The V gene end was trimmed by 3 bases and the J gene end by 6 bases; junction bases not matched to a gene: 7. CDR3 sequence reads: CASSSRQGGGNEQFF. The CDR3 bases are TGCGCCAGCAGCTCCCGACAGGGGGGGGGCAATGAGCAGTTCTTC. The variable domain in full, completed from reference TRBV5-1 and TRBJ2-1, reads KAGVTQTPRYLIKTRGQQVTLSCSPISGHRSVSWYQQTPGQGLQFLFEYFSETQRNKGNFPGRFSGRQFSNSRSEMNVSTLELGDSALYLCASSSRQGGGNEQFFGPGTRLTVL.

The rearrangement uses TRBV6-6 and TRBJ1-2; no clear D gene. CDR1 MNHNY and CDR2 SVGAGI come from the germline V gene (reference sequence). V dropped 6 bases and J dropped 2 bases, with 13 bases sitting between them. The CDR3 is 14 amino acids. The CDR3 loop reads CASSLQGRNYGYTF. CDR3 in DNA: TGTGCCAGCAGCCTCCAAGGGAGGAACTATGGCTACACCTTC.